This TCR beta chain originates from a study of T cell changes during pregnancy in multiple sclerosis. This CDR3 is 17 amino acids long. The V end was cut by 0 bases, the J end by 3 bases, with 15 bases between. Germline-derived CDR1 and CDR2 are SGHKS and YYEKEE (reference sequence). The table came from immunoSEQ multiplex PCR; TCRdb's copy has only in-frame clones and leaves some out. Of about 77,000 clones in the sample, around nine tenths were seen once. The sequence came from a female donor with multiple sclerosis, enrolled in a pregnancy study. Source: peripheral blood, taken before pregnancy. The chain has TRBV5-5 and TRBJ1-4; D might be TRBD1 (5 bases). CDR3 loop: CASSLGAVGGSNEKLFF. As DNA, the CDR3 is TGTGCCAGCAGCTTGGGGGCGGTCGGGGGGTCTAATGAAAAACTGTTTTTT.